This TCR beta chain was sequenced in a study of OX40 agonist ivuxolimab in advanced cancers. Regarding the study in general: The costimulatory receptor OX40 (CD134) was targeted by ivuxolimab, a fully human IgG2 agonistic monoclonal antibody. The paper reports the monotherapy dose-escalation portion (N of about 50 patients) of the phase I ivuxolimab trial. Intravenous ivuxolimab was administered to patients every 2 weeks at six dose levels: 0.01, 0.1, 0.3, 1.5, 3 and 10 mg/kg. Peripheral TCRbeta sequencing aimed to test whether ivuxolimab altered TCR sequence diversity and caused clonal T-cell expansion. Patients were allowed to have had prior anti-PD-1, anti-PD-L1 or anti-CTLA-4 therapy, and more than 30% of the dose-escalation patients had previously received checkpoint inhibitors. Partial responses occurred in three dose-escalation patients: two with cutaneous melanoma and one with hepatocellular carcinoma. The dose-escalation cohort was 82.7% male with a mean age of about 60 years, ranging from roughly 23 to 90. Of the roughly 53 patients in dose escalation, some 20 had hepatocellular carcinoma, about 15 had melanoma, 9 had renal cell carcinoma and 9 had head and neck cancer. General study outcomes and caveats: Partial responders in the 0.1-3.0 mg/kg groups had among the lowest normalized peripheral clonal expansion, especially among CD8+ T cells. Low levels of normalized T-cell clonal expansion were also shown by some nonresponding patients. The antigen specificity of the peripheral T cells that underwent clonal expansion was not determined. After ivuxolimab, more expanded clones were found on average in CD8+ T cells than in CD4+ T cells. At doses from 0.1 to 3.0 mg/kg, clonal expansion was seen in both CD4+ and CD8+ blood T cells between baseline and week 6.

To sequence the TCRbeta CDR3 region, genomic DNA was isolated from the sorted cells. The immunoSEQ Assay was used for sequencing of TCRbeta CDR3 regions. TCRdb obtained this table from immuneACCESS and retained in-frame rearrangements with V and J assigned. These tables miss some clones; where compared with another copy, unresolved V genes account for less than half of the shortfall, and the remainder is unexplained. The sample table holds approximately 28,000 clones, of which about nine tenths were seen once. The top ten constitute approximately 22% of the sample. The trial excluded patients who had a history of autoimmune disease or were on systemic immunosuppression. Peripheral blood for TCR sequencing was collected from all dose cohorts at baseline, on cycle 4 day 1, and on cycle 7 day 1. The samples were taken from a phase I, first-in-human, multicenter, open-label dose-escalation trial of ivuxolimab. Adults with locally advanced or metastatic melanoma, renal cell, hepatocellular, or head and neck squamous cell carcinoma were enrolled in the trial. Before TCR sequencing, CD4+ and CD8+ T cells were separately sorted from peripheral blood.

Counted from cysteine to phenylalanine, this CDR3 has 15 amino acids. The DNA shown is the 45-base CDR3, in frame from base 1. CDR1 is given as SGHNT and CDR2 as YYREEE, both from the germline V gene (reference sequence). Trimming takes 5 bases from V and 5 bases from J, and the germline ends sit 20 bases apart. Concerning this clone: It has no known antigen specificity. The sample holds no much larger clone one base away, and base qualities are not on file.

The sequences come from CD4+ or CD8+ T cells sorted from blood, collected in a trial of the OX40 agonist ivuxolimab. The clonotype originates from an adult with an advanced solid tumor such as melanoma, head and neck, liver or kidney cancer. The chain employs TRBV5-4 and TRBJ2-7; TRBD2 might be the D gene, on 6 matching bases. The sequenced DNA is TGTGCCAGCAGAGAGGTAGGAGGGGATGGCGACGAGCAGTACTTC. It encodes CASREVGGDGDEQYF.